This is a list of T cell receptor beta chains from one sample in a study of T cell clones after liver transplantation. Libraries were prepared by immunoSEQ multiplex PCR; TCRdb keeps only in-frame clonotypes and omits some of them. The profile shows 75,000 to 95,000 clones, roughly 85% of them singletons. Source: CD4+ T cells from blood, taken at the 22-month timepoint. The receptor set was obtained from a human patient who received a liver transplant. Part of the T cell pool may stem from the graft donor. The CDR3 runs from the conserved cysteine through the conserved F or W. D genes are given only for firm matches. A row's size may be missing; if present it is once, few, many or a size class.

D,V,size,J,CDR3,DNA
NA,TRBV19,NA,TRBJ1-2,CASRPDILYGYTF,TGTGCCAGTAGGCCGGACATACTCTATGGCTACACCTTC
NA,TRBV2,NA,TRBJ2-4,CASRQLAKNIQYF,TGTGCCAGCAGACAGCTAGCCAAAAACATTCAGTACTTC
NA,TRBV18,NA,TRBJ2-3,CASSRQGLSTDTQYF,TGTGCCAGCTCCCGCCAGGGACTTAGCACAGATACGCAGTATTTT
NA,TRBV7-2,NA,TRBJ1-4,CASSFAGTGREKLFF,TGTGCCAGCAGCTTCGCCGGGACTGGACGGGAAAAACTGTTTTTT
NA,TRBV27,NA,TRBJ2-3,CASSLKRAGQRTDTQYF,TGTGCCAGCAGTTTAAAGAGAGCGGGTCAGAGGACAGATACGCAGTATTTT
TRBD1,TRBV6-1,NA,TRBJ1-2,CASSVRQGGALYGYTF,TGTGCCAGCAGTGTTCGACAGGGGGGGGCTTTGTATGGCTACACCTTC
NA,TRBV7-3,NA,TRBJ2-1,CASSLFGDSYNEQFF,TGTGCCAGCAGCTTATTTGGGGACTCCTACAATGAGCAGTTCTTC
NA,TRBV6-5,NA,TRBJ1-4,CASRRGGEKLFF,TGTGCCAGCAGACGAGGAGGGGAAAAACTGTTTTTT
TRBD2,TRBV4-3,NA,TRBJ2-7,CASSQRTSAAYEQYF,TGCGCCAGCAGCCAGCGCACTAGCGCTGCCTACGAGCAGTACTTC
NA,TRBV9,NA,TRBJ2-7,CASSVGASAAYEQYF,TGTGCCAGCAGCGTAGGGGCTAGCGCGGCCTACGAGCAGTACTTC
NA,TRBV5-4,once,TRBJ2-7,CASSFSETNYEQYF,TGTGCCAGCAGCTTTTCGGAAACAAACTACGAGCAGTACTTC
NA,TRBV6-5,NA,TRBJ2-4,CASSDSGPKNIQYF,TGTGCCAGCAGCGACAGTGGGCCCAAAAACATTCAGTACTTC
NA,TRBV6-1,once,TRBJ1-2,CASSETSGGRGGYTF,TGTGCCAGCAGTGAAACGAGCGGGGGGCGCGGAGGCTACACCTTC